There are a few counts of the clone carrying this T cell receptor beta chain. Its antigen is still unknown. As to time point: pre-sensitization, week 0. The sample's treatment: therapeutic diphenylcyclopropenone sensitization with weekly scalp DPC. Prior to each patch test being applied, blood was drawn. The sample originates from a study of human T cells and chemical hapten exposure. Notes on the study in general: Compared with pre-sensitization or healthy control sets, expanded TCRs clustered more. TCRs above 1 in 1000 frequency stayed constant with DPC sensitization.

TCRdb recomputed calls from the RACE reads with MiXCR, one row per CDR3 protein. This repertoire shows roughly 64,000 distinct CDR3 sequences, approximately 10% found once; its top ten account for under 5%. Sequencing used whole blood, obtained in connection with sensitization to the hapten diphenylcyclopropenone (DPC). This receptor was taken from a woman between 40 and 55 years old with alopecia areata. Some clones in this sample may be carry-over from other donors' samples.

The CDR3 DNA reads as TGCGCCAGCAGCCGGGCCAAAGGGGAGACCCAGTACTTC. This sequence encodes CASSRAKGETQYF. The rearrangement joins TRBV4-3 to TRBJ2-5; D remains ambiguous. This CDR3 has 13 residues. Germline CDR1 LGHNA, CDR2 YSLEER. V lost 4 bases to trimming and J lost 5 bases, with 11 bases between them.